Shown below are 17 T cell receptor beta chains from a single sample sequenced in a study of blood T cell repertoires in COVID-19. Generated by immunoSEQ multiplex PCR, the TCRdb table keeps only in-frame clones and is missing some. The sample carries approximately 200,000 clones, 85% recorded once. Sequencing input: PBMCs or T cells enriched from blood (not recorded which). The receptors come from a man aged 35 to 55 who had recovered from COVID-19.

V usage is TRBV4-1 and J usage is TRBJ2-7; D may be TRBD2 (5 bases). Trimming stripped 4 bases from V and 4 bases from J, with 17 bases between. This CDR3 has 15 residues. Germline CDR1 reads MGHRA; CDR2 reads YSYEKL. CDR3 amino acids: CASSPRLGGQYEQYF. Here the CDR3 DNA reads TGCGCCAGCAGCCCCCGGCTAGGCGGGCAGTACGAGCAGTACTTC.

This clone was recorded a few times. V is TRBV5-1 and J is TRBJ1-1; D unclear. This CDR3 is 14 amino acids long. In germline, CDR1 is SGHRS, CDR2 YFSETQ. V was clipped by 0 bases and J by 3 bases, with 9 bases between them. The DNA of the CDR3 is TGCGCCAGCAGCTTGGCGGGATATGACACTGAAGCTTTCTTT. This translates into CASSLAGYDTEAFF.

The chain recombines TRBV6-1 with TRBJ1-4; TRBD1 agrees at 7 bases. V trimming: 2 bases; J trimming: 6 bases; junction bases outside the gene matches: 9. From germline, CDR1 is MNHNS and CDR2 SASEGT. The CDR3 is 16 amino acids. The CDR3 here is CASSESRGTVDEKLFF. CDR3 nucleotide sequence: TGTGCCAGCAGTGAATCTCGGGGGACAGTAGATGAAAAACTGTTTTTT.

The J gene is TRBJ2-7, the V gene TRBV9; 11 nucleotides align to TRBD2. The CDR3 is 15 amino acids. Germline V gene sequence: CDR1 SGDLS, CDR2 YYNGEE. Trimming removed 2 bases from V and 2 bases from J; junction bases left unmatched: 3. As DNA, the CDR3 is TGTGCCAGCAGCGTCACTAGCGGGAGTACCTACGAGCAGTACTTC. Protein: CASSVTSGSTYEQYF. Full variable domain (outside the CDR3, taken from reference TRBV9 and TRBJ2-7): DSGVTQTPKHLITATGQRVTLRCSPRSGDLSVYWYQQSLDQGLQFLIQYYNGEERAKGNILERFSAQQFPDLHSELNLSSLELGDSALYFCASSVTSGSTYEQYFGPGTRLTVT.

V gene TRBV6-1 combines with J gene TRBJ2-2; D is unclear. This CDR3 has 12 residues. V gave up 2 bases and J gave up 5 bases, with 3 bases separating them. Germline-derived CDR1 and CDR2 are MNHNS and SASEGT. Here the CDR3 DNA reads TGTGCCAGCAGTGAACCGACCGGGGAGCTGTTTTTT. It yields the protein CASSEPTGELFF.

The V call is TRBV29-1, the J call TRBJ2-7, with a weak D call TRBD2 (6 bases). This CDR3 has 14 amino acids. V gave up 6 bases and J gave up 7 bases, with 22 bases separating them. Germline V gene lookup returns CDR1 SQVTM and CDR2 ANQGSEA. The CDR3 nucleotides read TGCAGCGTGGCCCGACTAGAAGGAACGGGGGAGCAGTACTTC. Translating gives CSVARLEGTGEQYF.

This chain joins TRBV3-1 (or the pseudogene TRBV3-2) and TRBJ2-3; TRBD2 matches 11 bases. The CDR3 covers 20 residues. Per the germline V gene, CDR1 is LGHDT and CDR2 is YNNKEL (reference sequence). Trimming took 4 bases from V and 3 from J; bases not matched to a gene: 18. The CDR3 DNA is TGTGCCAGCAGCCTTGCGACTAGCGGGGTTTGGAAGTTAAGGACAGATACGCAGTATTTT. Translated: CASSLATSGVWKLRTDTQYF.

The chain links TRBV3-1 (or the pseudogene TRBV3-2) to TRBJ1-2; D ambiguous. The CDR3 runs 12 residues. V was shortened by 4 bases and J by 7 bases, with 10 bases between the two germline ends. Germline-derived CDR1 and CDR2 are LGHDT and YNNKEL (reference sequence). In DNA form, the CDR3 reads TGTGCCAGCAGCCCTGCAGAGGGTGGCTACACCTTC. This gives the protein CASSPAEGGYTF.

Written as DNA, the CDR3 is TGTGCCAGCAGCTTCGGGACTAGCGGAGTTACAGATACGCAGTATTTT. Amino acid sequence: CASSFGTSGVTDTQYF. The chain links TRBV7-9 to TRBJ2-3, with 11 bases fitting TRBD2. The CDR3 extends over 16 amino acids. Per the germline V gene, CDR1 is SEHNR and CDR2 is FQNEAQ (reference sequence). V shed 3 bases, J shed 3 bases, and the junction held 5 bases outside the gene matches. The full variable domain, completed using reference TRBV7-9 and TRBJ2-3, is DTGVSQNPRHKITKRGQNVTFRCDPISEHNRLYWYRQTLGQGPEFLTYFQNEAQLEKSRLLSDRFSAERPKGSFSTLEIQRTEQGDSAMYLCASSFGTSGVTDTQYFGPGTRLTVL.

The V call is TRBV6-5, the J call TRBJ2-5; TRBD1 matches 8 bases. There are 14 residues in the CDR3. V lost 6 bases, J lost 0 bases, and 3 bases stayed unmatched. CDR1 MNHEY and CDR2 SVGAGI come from the germline V gene. The CDR3 protein is CASSLDRDQETQYF. The DNA of the CDR3 is TGTGCCAGCAGCCTGGACAGGGACCAAGAGACCCAGTACTTC.

The chain carries TRBV18 and TRBJ2-7, with TRBD1 matching over 8 bases. V lost 3 bases, J lost 6 bases, and 7 bases stayed unmatched. The CDR3 extends over 14 amino acids. Germline CDR1 is KGHSH and CDR2 is LQKENI. The CDR3 is CASSPGDRPREQYF. In nucleotides, the CDR3 is TGTGCCAGCTCACCCGGGGACAGGCCACGCGAGCAGTACTTC.

The rearrangement joins TRBV28 to TRBJ2-5, with 12 bases that match TRBD2. The trim removed 6 bases at V and 5 bases at J, leaving 16 bases unmatched. The CDR3 runs to 18 residues. Germline V gene data show CDR1 as MDHEN and CDR2 as SYDVKM. The CDR3 DNA sequence: TGTGCCAGCAGCCCATTTTACTCTAGCGGGAGGGCCGGGGAGACCCAGTACTTC. Amino acids: CASSPFYSSGRAGETQYF. Drawing the rest from reference TRBV28 and TRBJ2-5, the complete variable domain is DVKVTQSSRYLVKRTGEKVFLECVQDMDHENMFWYRQDPGLGLRLIYFSYDVKMKEKGDIPEGYSVSREKKERFSLILESASTNQTSMYLCASSPFYSSGRAGETQYFGPGTRLLVL.

The rearrangement uses TRBV9 and TRBJ2-3, with TRBD1 as a possible D gene (7 bases). Trimming pared 0 bases from V and 4 bases from J, leaving 12 bases between. The germline gives CDR1 SGDLS, CDR2 YYNGEE. The CDR3 loop spans 15 amino acids. The CDR3 bases are TGTGCCAGCAGCGTAGAGGGCAGGGGGGCAGATACGCAGTATTTT. Amino acid sequence: CASSVEGRGADTQYF. Drawing the rest from reference TRBV9 and TRBJ2-3, the complete variable domain is DSGVTQTPKHLITATGQRVTLRCSPRSGDLSVYWYQQSLDQGLQFLIQYYNGEERAKGNILERFSAQQFPDLHSELNLSSLELGDSALYFCASSVEGRGADTQYFGPGTRLTVL.

The chain joins TRBV3-1 (or the pseudogene TRBV3-2) to TRBJ2-1; D is undetermined. Germline CDR1 LGHDT, CDR2 YNNKEL (reference sequence). V shed 3 bases and J shed 6 bases, with 9 bases lying between them. This CDR3 contains 13 residues. CDR3 DNA: TGTGCCAGCAGCCACACACGAACCAATGAGCAGTTCTTC. Encoded protein: CASSHTRTNEQFF.

J is TRBJ2-3 and V is TRBV11-1, with D unresolved. The CDR3 sequence is 11 residues long. The V and J ends lost 10 bases and 4 bases respectively, with 9 bases between them. Germline CDR1 is SGHAT and CDR2 is FQDESV (reference sequence). CDR3 residues: CATLVADTQYF. The CDR3 nucleotides read TGTGCCACCCTAGTGGCAGATACGCAGTATTTT.

The rearrangement uses TRBV25-1 and TRBJ2-7, with TRBD2 identical over 10 bases. Germline CDR1 and CDR2: MGHDK and SYGVNS. The V segment lost 6 bases and the J segment 4 bases; nucleotides outside the gene matches: 12. The CDR3 totals 16 residues. For the CDR3, the DNA is TGTGCCAGCAGCGCGCGGCCGGGACTAGCGAGATACGAGCAGTACTTC. Protein: CASSARPGLARYEQYF.

The genes are TRBV7-2 and TRBJ2-7, with 7 bases matching TRBD1. Per germline, CDR1 SGHTA and CDR2 FQGNSA. The CDR3 is made up of 18 amino acids. J lost 4 bases, V lost 0 bases, and 15 bases had no gene match. The DNA for the CDR3 is TGTGCCAGCAGCTTAGCCCAATCGAAGACAGGGTTTTCATACGAGCAGTACTTC. It translates to CASSLAQSKTGFSYEQYF.